This TCR beta chain appears in the sequencing data of a study of blood T cell repertoires in COVID-19 (dated by TCRdb to 2018 to 2021). About the full investigation: The collaborator samples originated in the United States, Italy and Spain and spanned the acute and convalescent phases of COVID-19. The prospective study material was composed of cDNA or gDNA derived from T cells, B-cell-depleted T cells, or PBMCs. The dataset comprised deeply sampled blood TCRbeta repertoires from subjects exposed to, actively infected with, or recovered from COVID-19. The repertoires were made available in a free public database intended to serve as a resource for research on the immune response to SARS-CoV-2. Samples came from the ongoing ImmuneRACE study (first 160 participants) plus 1,254 subjects from 6 global collaborators. A de-identified subject ID, COVID-19 status, age in years and sex were almost always included in the sample metadata. Where available, HLA class I and class II types were taken from metadata supplied by the sample provider and were not determined by assay-based typing.

TCRbeta CDR3 regions were amplified from genomic DNA by means of the immunoSEQ Assay, a bias-controlled multiplex PCR. Per the source publication's procedure: The number of nucleated cells in each sample was estimated from the amplification of reference gene primers within the assay. To quantify the absolute abundance of each unique TCRbeta CDR3 rearrangement, sequence reads were collapsed and filtered. For each sample, productive Simpson clonality was calculated as the square root of Simpson's diversity index across productive rearrangements. TCRdb took this table from immuneACCESS and kept in-frame rearrangements with V and J called. Such tables lack part of the clones; where checked against another copy, unresolved V genes explain under half of the gap, and the rest is unexplained. V and J calls and clone size are those listed in that table; D and trimming were worked out from the DNA. This sample lists 260,000 or so clones; about four fifths were detected once. The ten biggest clones cover over 3.5% of the sample.

The CDR3 measures 16 amino acids from cysteine to phenylalanine. The DNA shown is the 48-base CDR3, in frame from base 1. At the junction V is shortened by 0 bases and J by 6 bases; bases outside the gene matches: 6. Looking up the germline V gene yields CDR1 MNHEY and CDR2 SVGAGI. What the work shows at the level of the full study, not this receptor alone: How much clinical and demographic metadata was included differed by source and by participant, and the metadata was provided uncurated.

Each collaborating institution followed its own protocols to collect whole blood in K2EDTA tubes. For TCRbeta analysis, collaborator samples were shipped as frozen whole blood, as isolated PBMCs, or as DNA extracted from either sample type. In the case of this clone: There is no known antigen for this receptor. The input lacks base qualities; no much larger clone sits a single base away.

Sequenced input: peripheral blood. The sequence is built from TRBV6-5 and TRBJ2-1, with 9 middle bases fitting TRBD2. The source is a woman aged 65 to 85 with acute or convalescent COVID-19. The CDR3 amino acid sequence is: CASSYSIAGGRNEQFF. Here is the DNA: TGTGCCAGCAGTTACTCGATCGCGGGGGGGCGCAATGAGCAGTTCTTC.